These 18 T cell receptor beta chains share one sample of origin, sequenced in a study of T cell responses to AZD1222 COVID-19 vaccine. Libraries were prepared by immunoSEQ multiplex PCR; TCRdb keeps only in-frame clonotypes and omits some of them. The sample shows approximately 120,000 clones, more than 70% of them seen only once. The specimen comprised peripheral blood, sampled on day 0 of AZD1222 vaccination. The source is an adult in good health.

The J gene is TRBJ1-6, the V gene TRBV2; D unresolved. V was pared by 2 bases and J by 10 bases, with 9 bases between. The germline V gene has CDR1 SNHLY and CDR2 FYNNEI. The CDR3 extends over 13 amino acids. For the CDR3, the DNA is TGTGCCAGCAGTGAATGGGTTGAATCACCCCTCCACTTT. Translated: CASSEWVESPLHF.

As concerns this clone: The germline gene is not matched at one end of the junction; a read error may be the cause. The chain employs TRBV6-5 and TRBJ2-7, with D uncertain. CDR1 is MNHEY and CDR2 is SVGAGI in the germline V gene. The CDR3 has 15 residues. This chain's CDR3 is CASSDSQAGPYEQYF. CDR3 in DNA: TGTGCCAGCAGTGACTCCCAGGCAGGACCCTACGAGCAGTACTTC.

The chain has TRBV4-1 and TRBJ1-1; no reliable D call. This CDR3 is 16 amino acids long. The germline V gene encodes CDR1 MGHRA and CDR2 YSYEKL. Trimming pared 0 bases from V and 5 bases from J, leaving 16 bases between. The CDR3 bases are TGCGCCAGCAGCCAAGAGAGTAGGGCTTTCGGAACTGAAGCTTTCTTT. Residues: CASSQESRAFGTEAFF.

This chain joins TRBV7-2 and TRBJ1-6, with 10 bases matching TRBD1. CDR3 size: 16 residues. J gave up 7 bases and V 4 bases, and 7 bases lay outside the gene matches. CDR1 and CDR2 from the germline V gene are SGHTA and FQGNSA. The CDR3 region has the DNA TGTGCCAGCAGCTGGACGGGACAGGGGCAAAATTCACCCCTCCACTTT. Amino acid sequence: CASSWTGQGQNSPLHF.

This chain connects TRBV6-2 or TRBV6-3 to TRBJ1-2; possibly TRBD1 for D (5 bases). Deletions cut 0 bases from V and 6 bases from J, with 17 bases between. Germline values: CDR1 MNHEY, CDR2 SVGEGT. This CDR3 is built from 16 residues. CDR3: CASSYSSWAGTDGYTF. CDR3 DNA sequence: TGTGCCAGCAGTTACTCGAGTTGGGCAGGGACGGATGGCTACACCTTC.

The V call is TRBV15, the J call TRBJ1-2; D is uncertain. The germline CDR1 and CDR2 sequences are LNHNV and YYDKDF (reference sequence). Trimming shortened V by 0 bases and J by 4 bases, and 9 bases separated the two germline ends. The CDR3 extends over 14 amino acids. CDR3 in DNA: TGTGCCACCAGCAGAGAAATACAGACCTATGGCTACACCTTC. Its protein is CATSREIQTYGYTF.

The J gene is TRBJ2-2, the V gene TRBV6-6; D gene ambiguous. The ends were cut back, 2 bases at V and 4 bases at J, with 5 bases in the middle. Germline CDR1 reads MNHNY; CDR2 reads SVGAGI (reference sequence). CDR3 length: 13 residues. CDR3 DNA sequence: TGTGCCAGCAGTTACGTTATCACCGGGGAGCTGTTTTTT. Residues: CASSYVITGELFF.

This chain joins TRBV7-3 and TRBJ1-1; D is unresolved. Trimming shortened V by 3 bases and J by 0 bases, and 5 bases separated the two germline ends. The CDR3 is made up of 13 amino acids. Germline V CDR1 and CDR2: SGHTA, FQGTGA. The CDR3 protein is CASSFSVNTEAFF. The CDR3 DNA sequence: TGTGCCAGCAGCTTCTCAGTGAACACTGAAGCTTTCTTT.

To note about this clone: The same CDR3 also results from other DNA sequences found in this sample. This chain uses TRBV2 with TRBJ2-5; 9 bases are shared with TRBD1. Germline trimming cut 0 bases from V and 2 bases from J; bases unmatched to any gene: 1. The germline CDR1 and CDR2 sequences are SNHLY and FYNNEI. This CDR3 has 15 amino acids. CDR3 in amino acids: CASSEAGTGQETQYF. As DNA, the CDR3 is TGTGCCAGCAGTGAAGCGGGGACAGGGCAAGAGACCCAGTACTTC.

The chain has TRBV18 and TRBJ2-3; D ambiguous. Germline V gene lookup returns CDR1 KGHSH and CDR2 LQKENI. Trimming pared 2 bases from V and 0 bases from J, leaving 12 bases between. This CDR3 is 16 amino acids long. CDR3 coding DNA: TGTGCCAGCTCACCAAGGAGCAGAACTAGCACAGATACGCAGTATTTT. This codes for CASSPRSRTSTDTQYF.

The CDR3 DNA is TGTGCCAGCAGTCTAACACAGGGGAGGTTCCGGGATGAGCAGTTCTTC. Translating it yields CASSLTQGRFRDEQFF. The chain carries TRBV27 and TRBJ2-1; D might be TRBD1 (7 bases). Germline V gene sequence: CDR1 MNHEY, CDR2 SMNVEV (reference sequence). The CDR3 loop spans 16 amino acids. The V end lost 5 bases, the J end lost 8 bases, and 22 bases lay between the germline ends.

This chain uses TRBV29-1 with TRBJ1-5; a possible D gene is TRBD1 (5 bases). CDR1 and CDR2 (germline): SQVTM, ANQGSEA. The CDR3 extends over 13 amino acids. V was cut by 8 bases and J by 3 bases, with 14 bases left in between. This CDR3 is CSHSGGINQPQHF. The CDR3 DNA reads as TGCAGCCACTCTGGGGGTATCAATCAGCCCCAGCATTTT.

V gene TRBV2 combines with J gene TRBJ1-2; D perhaps matches TRBD1 (6 bases). The CDR3 loop spans 16 amino acids. The V end lost 4 bases, the J end lost 0 bases, and 15 bases lay between the germline ends. Germline CDR1 SNHLY, CDR2 FYNNEI. The chain's CDR3 is CASSGRQDLSNYGYTF. CDR3 sequence (DNA): TGTGCCAGCAGTGGCCGACAGGACCTTTCTAACTATGGCTACACCTTC.

The J gene is TRBJ2-7, the V gene TRBV11-2, with 8 bases aligning to TRBD2. Trimming at V came to 3 bases and at J to 3 bases, leaving 7 bases not matched to a gene. The CDR3 contains 15 residues. From germline, CDR1 is SGHAT and CDR2 FQNNGV. Written as DNA, the CDR3 is TGTGCCAGCAGCTTTTCGGATAGCGGGATCTACGAGCAGTACTTC. The encoded protein is CASSFSDSGIYEQYF.

The chain has TRBV19 and TRBJ2-2; 10 positions agree with TRBD2. In germline, CDR1 is LNHDA, CDR2 SQIVND (reference sequence). The ends lost 5 bases at V and 4 bases at J; junction bases unmatched: 13. The CDR3 runs 18 residues. CDR3 loop: CASSSPPGTSVGTGELFF. The DNA of the CDR3 is TGTGCCAGTAGTTCCCCCCCCGGGACTAGCGTGGGCACCGGGGAGCTGTTTTTT. Complete variable domain (other parts from reference TRBV19 and TRBJ2-2): DGGITQSPKYLFRKEGQNVTLSCEQNLNHDAMYWYRQDPGQGLRLIYYSQIVNDFQKGDIAEGYSVSREKKESFPLTVTSAQKNPTAFYLCASSSPPGTSVGTGELFFGEGSRLTVL.

This rearrangement joins TRBV11-1 to TRBJ2-2; TRBD1 might be the D (5 bases). Trimming left V 5 bases short and J 5 bases short, with 12 bases between. Germline V gene sequence: CDR1 SGHAT, CDR2 FQDESV (reference sequence). CDR3 length equals 14 residues. DNA for the CDR3: TGTGCCAGCAGCCCCCGGACAACAACCGGGGAGCTGTTTTTT. It specifies CASSPRTTTGELFF.

The sample holds one count of this clone. The rearrangement joins TRBV7-6 to TRBJ1-1; D is undetermined. Between the trimmed V and J ends, which lost 6 bases and 2 bases, there was a span of 10 bases. Germline CDR1 SGHVS, CDR2 FNYEAQ. The length of the CDR3 is 13 residues. CDR3: CASSVNINTEAFF. DNA of the CDR3: TGTGCCAGCAGTGTGAACATCAACACTGAAGCTTTCTTT.

The genes are TRBV4-1 and TRBJ2-7, with D perhaps TRBD2 (6 bases). This CDR3 has 14 amino acids. Germline lookup yields CDR1 MGHRA and CDR2 YSYEKL. V was shortened by 0 bases and J by 0 bases, with 6 bases between the two germline ends. CDR3 DNA: TGCGCCAGCAGCCAAGAGGACTACTCCTACGAGCAGTACTTC. It is translated as CASSQEDYSYEQYF.